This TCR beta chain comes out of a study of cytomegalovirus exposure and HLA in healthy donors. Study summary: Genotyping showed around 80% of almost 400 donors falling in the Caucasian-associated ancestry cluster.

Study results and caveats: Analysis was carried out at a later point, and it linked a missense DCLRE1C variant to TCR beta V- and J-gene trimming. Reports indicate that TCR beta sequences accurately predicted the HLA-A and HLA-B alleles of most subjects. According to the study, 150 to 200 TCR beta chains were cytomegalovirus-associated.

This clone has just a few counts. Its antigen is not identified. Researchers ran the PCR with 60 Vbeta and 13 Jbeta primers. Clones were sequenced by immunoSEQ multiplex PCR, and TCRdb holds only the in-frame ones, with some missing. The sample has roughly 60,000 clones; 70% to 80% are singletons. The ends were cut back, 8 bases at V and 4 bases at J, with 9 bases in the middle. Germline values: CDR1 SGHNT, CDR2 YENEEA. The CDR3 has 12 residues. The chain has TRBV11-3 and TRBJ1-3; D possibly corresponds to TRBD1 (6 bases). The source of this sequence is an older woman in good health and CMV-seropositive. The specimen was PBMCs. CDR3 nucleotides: TGTGCCAGCCAGGGGTTGGGAAACACCATATATTTT. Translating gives CASQGLGNTIYF.